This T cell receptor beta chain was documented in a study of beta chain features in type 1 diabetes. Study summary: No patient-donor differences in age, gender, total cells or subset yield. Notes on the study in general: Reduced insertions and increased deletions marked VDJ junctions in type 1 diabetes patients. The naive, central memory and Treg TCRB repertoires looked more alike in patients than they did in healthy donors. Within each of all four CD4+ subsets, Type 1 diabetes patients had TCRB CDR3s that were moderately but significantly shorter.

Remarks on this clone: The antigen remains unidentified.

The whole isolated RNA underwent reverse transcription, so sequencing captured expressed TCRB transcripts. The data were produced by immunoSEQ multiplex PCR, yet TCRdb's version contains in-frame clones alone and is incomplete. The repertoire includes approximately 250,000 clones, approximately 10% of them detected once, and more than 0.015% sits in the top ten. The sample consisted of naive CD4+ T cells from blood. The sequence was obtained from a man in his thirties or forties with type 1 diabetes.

Here the CDR3 reads CASSYRDRGNEQYF. The CDR3 region has the DNA TGTGCCAGCAGTTACCGGGACAGGGGCAACGAGCAGTACTTC. This chain links TRBV6-5 with TRBJ2-7, with 10 bases aligning to TRBD1. The V segment lost 2 bases and the J segment 5 bases; nucleotides outside the gene matches: 3. The CDR3 covers 14 residues. The germline CDR1 and CDR2 sequences are MNHEY and SVGAGI.